The 17 T cell receptor beta chains below were found in one sample sequenced in a study of tumor-infiltrating lymphocytes in primary liver carcinoma. From 450 to 600 ng total RNA, TCR beta cDNA was generated with a primer in the constant region. Three nested multiplex PCR rounds of slightly modified ARM-PCR generated TCR beta libraries. Primers for the first two PCR rounds were TRBV1-TRBV30 forward primers and a C-beta reverse primer (roughly 10 cycles per round). TCRdb re-derived calls from the multiplex PCR reads in MiXCR, one entry per CDR3 protein. The sample has roughly 100,000 distinct CDR3 sequences, around 73% seen once; the top ten hold roughly 12%. Starting material for RNA and DNA co-extraction consisted of roughly 17-31 mg of unsorted bulk tissue. Material for sequencing was liver tumor tissue from sampling region 2. Subset of the sample: tumor region T2, inferior pole. Source of these receptors: a woman in her sixties with primary liver carcinoma and hepatitis B virus infection.

Worth noting for this clonotype: This clone may be a read error of a much larger clone one base away. The chain employs TRBV5-1 and TRBJ2-2, with 9 bases fitting TRBD2. This CDR3 has 15 amino acids. Germline-derived CDR1 and CDR2 are SGHRS and YFSETQ. CDR3 sequence: CASSLGTSDTGVLFF. For the CDR3, the DNA is TGCGCCAGCAGCTTGGGGACTAGCGACACCGGGGTGCTGTTTTTT.

This clonotype was observed many times. This sequence joins TRBV4-1 and TRBJ2-3, with D possibly TRBD1 on 5 matching bases. CDR3 length: 14 residues. Trimming left V 6 bases short and J 0 bases short, with 10 bases between. CDR1 and CDR2 (germline): MGHRA, YSYEKL. The CDR3 protein is CASRDSLSTDTQYF. The CDR3 coding sequence is TGCGCCAGCAGAGACAGTCTTAGCACAGATACGCAGTATTTT.

The V call is TRBV20-1, the J call TRBJ2-3; the match to TRBD2 covers 8 bases. The CDR3 has 14 amino acids. Per germline, CDR1 DFQATT and CDR2 SNEGSKA (reference sequence). V lost 3 bases and J lost 0; bases outside the gene matches: 2. CDR3 protein: CSASSSGSTDTQYF. The CDR3 region has the DNA TGCAGTGCTAGTTCTAGCGGGAGCACAGATACGCAGTATTTT.

This clonotype was detected a few times. CDR3 nucleotide sequence: TGCGCCAGCAGATATGGGACAGGGTGGACAGATACGCAGTATTTT. It yields the protein CASRYGTGWTDTQYF. The rearrangement joins TRBV5-1 to TRBJ2-3; 9 bases are a match to TRBD1. The CDR3 has 15 amino acids. Germline V lookup: CDR1 SGHRS, CDR2 YFSETQ. J gave up 3 bases and V 5 bases, and 7 bases lay outside the gene matches.

This clonotype is termed medium-sized. The V call is TRBV11-2, the J call TRBJ2-2, with a tentative D call TRBD1 (5 bases). Germline values: CDR1 SGHAT, CDR2 FQNNGV. V lost 2 bases, J lost 4 bases, and 14 bases lay in between. This CDR3 region has 16 residues. The CDR3 DNA is TGTGCCAGCAGCTTACGCGTTGACAGTCCCACCGGGGAGCTGTTTTTT. Its translation is CASSLRVDSPTGELFF.

The chain carries TRBV12-3 or TRBV12-4 and TRBJ1-2; D perhaps matches TRBD1 (5 bases). The CDR3 contains 14 residues. V lost 5 bases and J 8 bases, leaving 18 bases between the germline ends. As DNA, the CDR3 is TGTGCCAGCAGTCCTCCCTGGACGGGGCTCGGCTACACCTTC. Its translation is CASSPPWTGLGYTF.

This clonotype was counted between two and nine times. The chain has TRBV10-3 and TRBJ2-2; weak D call: TRBD2 (6 bases). This CDR3 comprises 13 residues. Germline V gives CDR1 ENHRY, CDR2 SYGVKD. Trimming pared 8 bases from V and 1 base from J, leaving 8 bases between. The CDR3, as DNA: TGTGCCATCCGGGACTTGAACACCGGGGAGCTGTTTTTT. Translation: CAIRDLNTGELFF.

Of note for this clonotype: A read error may account for a junction end that differs from germline. The chain combines TRBV5-4 with TRBJ1-1; TRBD1 is a possible D gene (6 bases). CDR1 and CDR2 (germline): SGHNT, YYREEE (reference sequence). The CDR3 is 14 residues long. The CDR3 loop reads CVSSRTAVNTEAFF. CDR3 DNA sequence: TGTGTCAGCAGCCGGACAGCCGTGAACACTGAAGCTTTCTTT.

Details on this clonotype: At one of its ends the junction is not consistent with the germline gene, which may arise from a read error. This chain links TRBV5-1 with TRBJ1-1; D is possibly TRBD1 (6 bases). From germline, CDR1 is SGHRS and CDR2 YFSETQ. There are 16 residues in the CDR3. The CDR3 sequence: CASRRGAGRVDTGAFF. CDR3 DNA: TGCGCCAGCAGGAGGGGGGCAGGCCGGGTTGACACTGGAGCTTTCTTT.

As concerns this clonotype: Germline and junction disagree at one end, which may indicate a read error. The rearrangement joins TRBV20-1 to TRBJ2-2; 7 bases align to TRBD1. The CDR3 runs 16 residues. Germline values: CDR1 DFQATT, CDR2 SNEGSKA (reference sequence). CDR3 protein: CNASPSGTANTGELFF. CDR3 nucleotides: TGCAATGCTAGCCCATCCGGGACAGCGAACACCGGGGAGCTGTTTTTT.

Remarks on this clonotype: Being one base from a much bigger clone, this may be a read error. The chain is built from TRBV12-3 or TRBV12-4 and TRBJ1-6; TRBD1 agrees at 8 bases. The CDR3 loop spans 15 amino acids. Losses at the gene ends were 3 bases for V and 7 bases for J; bases not matched to a gene: 5. CDR3: CASSFTTGENSPLHF. CDR3 DNA: TGTGCCAGCAGTTTCACGACAGGGGAGAATTCACCCCTCCACTTT.

This clonotype was seen only a few times. Given a much more abundant clone one base away, this may be a read error. The chain combines TRBV12-3 or TRBV12-4 with TRBJ1-5; no firm D call. The CDR3 consists of 16 residues. V was trimmed by 5 bases and J by 1 base, leaving 15 bases between them. DNA for the CDR3: TGTGCCAGCAGTAGCCTCGGGGTAAAGAGCAATCAGCCCCAGCATTTT. Amino acids: CASSSLGVKSNQPQHF.

Points on this clonotype: Its ends do not fully match the called genes, so a read error is possible. This chain connects TRBV6-5 to TRBJ2-4, with 9 nucleotides matching TRBD1. Germline lookup yields CDR1 MNHEY and CDR2 SVGAGI. The CDR3 has 15 amino acids. The DNA of the CDR3 is TGTGCCACCCAAAGGGTGGGACAGGGCAAAAACATTCAGTGCTTC. Its translation is CATQRVGQGKNIQCF.

To note about this clonotype: This may stem from a read error, because a much larger clone lies one nucleotide away. V and J are TRBV10-3 and TRBJ2-2, with 14 positions matching TRBD2. Germline V lookup: CDR1 ENHRY, CDR2 SYGVKD. This CDR3 contains 17 residues. The CDR3 bases are TGTGCCATCAGTGAGGGGACTAGCGGGAGAACCACCGGGAAGCTGTTTTTT. As protein: CAISEGTSGRTTGKLFF.

V usage is TRBV5-4 and J usage is TRBJ2-3; D remains ambiguous. The assigned J gene may be wrong: the sequence end matches TRBJ1-5 better. This CDR3 region has 15 residues. CDR1 is SGHNT, CDR2 YYREEE, per germline (reference sequence). The CDR3 spells CASSPSSGSTDTQHF. In DNA, the CDR3 is TGTGCCAGCAGCCCATCTAGCGGCAGCACAGATACGCAGCATTTT.

A note on this clonotype: Lacking the conserved final phenylalanine or tryptophan, this CDR3 likely reflects a read error. The chain joins TRBV30 to TRBJ2-5, with D maybe TRBD1 (6 bases). The CDR3 has 14 amino acids. The V gene lost 4 bases and the J gene lost 2 bases, with 14 bases spanning the gap. CDR1 is GTSNPN, CDR2 SVGIG, per germline (reference sequence). The CDR3 DNA reads as TGTGCCTGGAATACCGGACAGCTTCAAGAGACCCAGTACCTC. Amino acids: CAWNTGQLQETQYL.

This clonotype was seen only once. The gene calls are TRBV11-2 and TRBJ2-3, with D possibly TRBD1 on 6 matching bases. V gave up 5 bases and J gave up 3 bases, with 21 bases separating them. The CDR3 has 17 amino acids. Germline CDR1 is SGHAT and CDR2 is FQNNGV. The CDR3 spells CASSQAPRGKGTDTQYF. The CDR3 bases are TGTGCCAGCAGCCAGGCCCCCAGGGGCAAGGGAACAGATACGCAGTATTTT.